One sample yielded the 16 T cell receptor beta chains listed below, sequenced in a study of shared clonotypes between healthy human individuals. Naive CD8 cells lacked CD45RO and underwent positive selection for CCR7, leaving out terminally differentiated effector memory CD45RA+ cells. Assay used: immunoSEQ multiplex PCR; TCRdb lists only in-frame clones, some missing. In the table there are under 2,000,000 clones, around 96% of which are singletons. Specimen: naive CD8+ T cells sorted from blood. The receptors were gathered from a man aged 18 to 29 in good health.

The V and J genes are TRBV9 and TRBJ1-1, with 12 bases aligning to TRBD1. This CDR3 is 15 amino acids long. Germline CDR1 reads SGDLS; CDR2 reads YYNGEE. J lost 3 bases, V lost 3 bases, and 3 bases had no gene match. CDR3 bases: TGTGCCAGCAGCGGAGGGACAGGGGGCGACACTGAAGCTTTCTTT. Protein product: CASSGGTGGDTEAFF. Full variable domain (missing parts from reference TRBV9 and TRBJ1-1): DSGVTQTPKHLITATGQRVTLRCSPRSGDLSVYWYQQSLDQGLQFLIQYYNGEERAKGNILERFSAQQFPDLHSELNLSSLELGDSALYFCASSGGTGGDTEAFFGQGTRLTVV.

This chain links TRBV13 with TRBJ2-7, with unresolved D. Trimming left V 3 bases short and J 7 bases short, with 16 bases between. The CDR3 consists of 14 residues. Germline values: CDR1 PRHDT, CDR2 FYEKMQ (reference sequence). CDR3: CASSLGPPLGEQYF. In nucleotides, the CDR3 is TGTGCCAGCAGCTTGGGCCCACCTTTGGGGGAGCAGTACTTC.

This chain links TRBV30 with TRBJ2-1; TRBD1 or TRBD2 may be the D gene (5 bases each). The length of the CDR3 is 14 residues. Deletions cut 5 bases from V and 8 bases from J, with 19 bases between. Germline V CDR1 and CDR2: GTSNPN, SVGIG (reference sequence). The CDR3 coding sequence is TGTGCCTGGTCGGGAACGGGGCCCCCCGATGAGCAGTTCTTC. This encodes CAWSGTGPPDEQFF.

The chain is built from TRBV11-2 and TRBJ2-1; 7 nucleotides align to TRBD2. V lost 0 bases and J lost 4; bases outside the gene matches: 12. The CDR3 totals 18 residues. Germline values: CDR1 SGHAT, CDR2 FQNNGV. Written as DNA, the CDR3 is TGTGCCAGCAGCTTAGATTACGTTCGTAGCGGGTCTTACAATGAGCAGTTCTTC. It encodes CASSLDYVRSGSYNEQFF.

The sample holds one count of this clone. This chain joins TRBV28 and TRBJ1-2, with 7 bases fitting TRBD1. Germline CDR1 is MDHEN and CDR2 is SYDVKM. The CDR3 length is 14 residues. V dropped 7 bases and J dropped 5; count of bases not matched to a gene: 10. The CDR3 DNA sequence: TGTGCCAGCACGTCGACAGGGTTCGGATATGGCTACACCTTC. Translation: CASTSTGFGYGYTF.

In regard to this clone: At one end, the junction sequence differs from germline, possibly due to a read error. V and J are TRBV29-1 and TRBJ2-5; no definite D call. The CDR3 consists of 8 residues. CDR1 SQVTM and CDR2 ANQGSEA come from the germline V gene. The CDR3 spells CSVEQGDF. CDR3 DNA sequence: TGCAGCGTTGAGCAAGGAGACTTC.

The chain joins TRBV7-6 to TRBJ2-7; 7 positions agree with TRBD2. V was pared by 5 bases and J by 6 bases, with 7 bases of the junction left unmatched. Germline CDR1 SGHVS, CDR2 FNYEAQ. The CDR3 is 13 residues long. For the CDR3, the DNA is TGTGCCAGCAGCCCTGGGGAGGGATTCGAGCAGTACTTC. This gives the protein CASSPGEGFEQYF.

The rearrangement joins TRBV7-8 to TRBJ1-2, with D tentatively TRBD1 (5 bases). CDR1 is SGHVS and CDR2 is FQNEAQ in the germline V gene. This CDR3 has 15 residues. Deletions cut 2 bases from V and 4 bases from J, with 14 bases between. The CDR3 nucleotides read TGTGCCAGCAGCTTACCGATAGTAGACAGCTATGGCTACACCTTC. It encodes CASSLPIVDSYGYTF.

This sequence joins TRBV7-9 and TRBJ1-6, with 7 bases aligning to TRBD1. Germline CDR1 is SEHNR and CDR2 is FQNEAQ (reference sequence). The V gene end was trimmed by 4 bases and the J gene end by 11 bases; junction bases not matched to a gene: 17. The CDR3 covers 17 residues. The CDR3 DNA is TGTGCCAGCAGCTCCCCCGAAGACAGGGCGAGACAGCCACCCCTCCACTTT. As protein: CASSSPEDRARQPPLHF. The full variable domain, completed using reference TRBV7-9 and TRBJ1-6, is DTGVSQNPRHKITKRGQNVTFRCDPISEHNRLYWYRQTLGQGPEFLTYFQNEAQLEKSRLLSDRFSAERPKGSFSTLEIQRTEQGDSAMYLCASSSPEDRARQPPLHFGNGTRLTVT.

This chain uses TRBV5-6 with TRBJ1-2, with D uncertain. The V end was cut by 4 bases, the J end by 5 bases, with 12 bases between. Germline values: CDR1 SGHDT, CDR2 YYEEEE. The CDR3 loop spans 13 amino acids. CDR3 protein: CASSPSSSYGYTF. The DNA for the CDR3 is TGTGCCAGCAGCCCCAGCTCGTCATATGGCTACACCTTC. The full variable domain, completed using reference TRBV5-6 and TRBJ1-2, is DAGVTQSPTHLIKTRGQQVTLRCSPKSGHDTVSWYQQALGQGPQFIFQYYEEEERQRGNFPDRFSGHQFPNYSSELNVNALLLGDSALYLCASSPSSSYGYTFGSGTRLTVV.

CDR3: CASSRDHSNQPQHF. As DNA, the CDR3 is TGTGCCAGCAGCCGGGACCATAGCAATCAGCCCCAGCATTTT. The V gene is TRBV5-5, the J gene TRBJ1-5; possibly TRBD1 for D (5 bases). This CDR3 is built from 14 residues. Germline V gene sequence: CDR1 SGHKS, CDR2 YYEKEE (reference sequence). Trimming left V 4 bases short and J 0 bases short, with 8 bases between.

The chain uses TRBV28 and TRBJ2-7; D gene uncertain. This CDR3 has 14 residues. Germline CDR1 reads MDHEN; CDR2 reads SYDVKM. V was pared by 6 bases and J by 3 bases, with 15 bases between. CDR3 coding DNA: TGTGCCAGCAGCCCCGGGTCACCTGGCTACGAGCAGTACTTC. Translation: CASSPGSPGYEQYF.

This chain joins TRBV4-1 and TRBJ2-7; TRBD1 matches 9 bases. The germline V gene has CDR1 MGHRA and CDR2 YSYEKL. This CDR3 comprises 16 residues. The V and J ends lost 1 base and 2 bases, in that order; junction bases with no gene match: 6. CDR3 amino acids: CASSQGPQGAAYEQYF. The CDR3 DNA reads TGCGCCAGCAGCCAAGGGCCACAGGGGGCGGCCTACGAGCAGTACTTC.

The rearrangement joins TRBV7-6 to TRBJ2-7; possible D gene TRBD2, 7 bases. Trimming removed 3 bases from V and 1 base from J, with 13 bases in between. This CDR3 has 15 amino acids. Germline V gene lookup returns CDR1 SGHVS and CDR2 FNYEAQ. CDR3 sequence reads: CASSFEGGPSYEQYF. The DNA for the CDR3 is TGTGCCAGCAGCTTTGAGGGGGGGCCATCCTACGAGCAGTACTTC.

In nucleotides, the CDR3 is TGTGCCAGCACCGTCCGACAGGGGGCCTTTGGGAACACTGAAGCTTTCTTT. It is translated as CASTVRQGAFGNTEAFF. The gene calls are TRBV28 and TRBJ1-1; TRBD1 agrees at 10 bases. The V gene end was trimmed by 7 bases and the J gene end by 1 base; junction bases not matched to a gene: 12. CDR1 is MDHEN, CDR2 SYDVKM, per germline. CDR3 size: 17 residues.

The chain uses TRBV27 and TRBJ2-1; D may be TRBD1 (6 bases). The CDR3 has 15 residues. CDR1 is MNHEY, CDR2 SMNVEV, per germline (reference sequence). Deletions cut 7 bases from V and 9 bases from J, with 22 bases between. CDR3 loop: CASKATGLGFVEQFF. CDR3 DNA sequence: TGTGCCAGCAAGGCGACAGGCCTGGGGTTTGTTGAGCAGTTCTTC.